There are many counts of the clone carrying this T cell receptor (beta chain). Original methodology: Amplified reference gene primers provided the basis for estimating nucleated cell counts. Sequencing was performed with immunoSEQ multiplex PCR; in TCRdb, only in-frame clones are kept and a portion is missing. V, J and clone size were drawn from that table, and D and trimming were deduced from the DNA. The sample lists about 50,000 clones, about four fifths occurring once. The data stem from a study of blood T cell repertoires in COVID-19. Trimming took 0 bases from V and 7 from J; bases not matched to a gene: 6. Germline V gene sequence: CDR1 SGHRS, CDR2 YFSETQ. CDR3 length equals 14 residues.

The sequenced material came from peripheral blood. The chain employs TRBV5-1 and TRBJ2-7; 8 bases fit TRBD2. The TCR originated in a man in his 70s with active COVID-19. CDR3 protein: CASSLEGLVEEQYF. For the CDR3, the DNA is TGCGCCAGCAGCTTGGAGGGACTAGTAGAGGAGCAGTACTTC.